This T cell receptor beta chain is drawn from a study of T cell responses to AZD1222 COVID-19 vaccine. The V end was cut by 6 bases, the J end by 4 bases, with 10 bases between. This CDR3 region has 12 residues. Whole-study results and caveats: Reports indicate that nearly half of spike-specific TCRs are directed at unmutated variant regions. Vaccine-associated CD4 TCRs spanned spike, dominant at 160-218 and 743-854. Among the donors, most were white British and more were female, and clonal diversity was possibly underestimated.

As regards this clone: The antigen is unknown.

The method was immunoSEQ multiplex PCR; TCRdb's version includes in-frame clones alone and lacks a portion of them. The top ten hold about 7.1% of the sample, which has some 60,000 clones, around 88% seen once. The receptor's source is an adult who received the AZD1222 COVID-19 vaccine. The rearrangement links TRBV12-3 or TRBV12-4 to TRBJ2-7; D not certain. This material consisted of peripheral blood, taken 28 days after the second AZD1222 dose. The CDR3 bases are TGTGCCAGCAGCCCACGGGTTTACGAGCAGTACTTC. Protein sequence: CASSPRVYEQYF.